Below, 22 T cell receptor beta chains from the same sample are listed, as sequenced in a study of cytomegalovirus exposure and HLA in healthy donors. Vbeta (60) and Jbeta (13) primers were used in the PCR. Only in-frame clones appear in the TCRdb table, and some are missing; sequencing was by immunoSEQ multiplex PCR. The top ten hold over 2% of the sample, which has about 120,000 clones, 75% to 90% seen once. Material for sequencing was PBMCs. The source is a man aged 25-45 years in good health and CMV-seronegative.

V is TRBV19 and J is TRBJ1-4; 9 bases match TRBD1. Germline lookup yields CDR1 LNHDA and CDR2 SQIVND (reference sequence). V lost 6 bases, J lost 8 bases, and 7 bases stayed unmatched. The CDR3 is made up of 14 amino acids. CDR3 protein: CASRQGTGNEKLFF. The CDR3, as DNA: TGTGCCAGTAGACAAGGGACAGGGAACGAAAAACTGTTTTTT.

This chain joins TRBV28 and TRBJ1-5, with D maybe TRBD1 (5 bases). V gave up 1 base and J gave up 4 bases, with 17 bases separating them. The CDR3 extends over 17 amino acids. Germline CDR1 and CDR2: MDHEN and SYDVKM. The CDR3 loop is CASSLSGLQRRNQPQHF. The CDR3 coding sequence is TGTGCCAGCAGTTTATCGGGACTTCAAAGGCGGAATCAGCCCCAGCATTTT.

Worth noting for this clone: The junction and the germline gene differ at one end; a read error may be behind it. V is TRBV28 and J is TRBJ2-6; possible D gene TRBD1, 6 bases. CDR1 is MDHEN, CDR2 SYDVKM, per germline. This CDR3 contains 17 residues. The chain's CDR3 is CASSFLGGISGANGLTF. DNA of the CDR3: TGTGCCAGCAGTTTCTTAGGGGGAATATCTGGGGCCAACGGCCTGACTTTC.

This sequence joins TRBV6-1 and TRBJ2-3; 7 bases line up with TRBD2. This CDR3 spans 16 amino acids. With V trimmed by 4 bases and J by 0 bases, 7 bases remained unmatched. Germline V lookup: CDR1 MNHNS, CDR2 SASEGT. The CDR3 DNA reads TGTGCCAGCAGTGCCTTAGCGGGTTCTAGCACAGATACGCAGTATTTT. As protein: CASSALAGSSTDTQYF.

The chain has TRBV5-4 and TRBJ2-4; TRBD1 might be the D (5 bases). V was pared by 2 bases and J by 1 base, with 7 bases between. This CDR3 has 14 residues. Looked up from germline, CDR1 is SGHNT and CDR2 is YYREEE (reference sequence). CDR3 loop: CASSFPGAKNIQYF. CDR3 in DNA: TGTGCCAGCAGCTTCCCAGGGGCCAAAAACATTCAGTACTTC.

J is TRBJ1-3 and V is TRBV9; 8 nucleotides match TRBD1. Germline V gene data show CDR1 as SGDLS and CDR2 as YYNGEE. The CDR3 extends over 14 amino acids. The ends lost 2 bases at V and 2 bases at J; junction bases unmatched: 0. In DNA form, the CDR3 reads TGTGCCAGCAGCGTGGACAGGGCTGGAAACACCATATATTTT. As protein: CASSVDRAGNTIYF.

The V call is TRBV18, the J call TRBJ1-1; D remains unclear. Germline V gene data show CDR1 as KGHSH and CDR2 as LQKENI. V dropped 0 bases and J dropped 6 bases, with 8 bases sitting between them. This CDR3 contains 13 residues. CDR3 amino acids: CASSPPESAEAFF. The CDR3, as DNA: TGTGCCAGCTCACCACCCGAGAGCGCTGAAGCTTTCTTT.

The chain's CDR3 is CASSDQPSGDRQFF. DNA for the CDR3: TGTGCCAGCAGTGACCAACCTAGCGGGGATCGTCAGTTCTTC. The gene calls are TRBV6-4 and TRBJ2-1; 9 nucleotides line up with TRBD2. CDR3 length: 14 amino acids. Germline V CDR1 and CDR2: MRHNA, SNTAGT. J was trimmed by 13 bases and V by 2 bases; bases with no gene match: 9.

The rearrangement uses TRBV5-1 and TRBJ1-4, with D possibly being TRBD1 (6 bases). CDR3 length: 14 residues. The V end was cut by 4 bases, the J end by 5 bases, with 12 bases between. Germline lookup yields CDR1 SGHRS and CDR2 YFSETQ. Here the CDR3 reads CASSLGGVNEKLFF. The CDR3 coding sequence is TGCGCCAGCAGCCTAGGGGGGGTCAATGAAAAACTGTTTTTT.

The chain has TRBV7-6 and TRBJ2-7; D is possibly TRBD1 (6 bases). The germline gives CDR1 SGHVS, CDR2 FNYEAQ. V gave up 5 bases and J gave up 4 bases, with 12 bases separating them. The CDR3 consists of 13 residues. The chain's CDR3 is CASSPQGWYEQYF. In nucleotides, the CDR3 is TGTGCCAGCAGCCCACAGGGCTGGTACGAGCAGTACTTC.

CDR3 sequence (DNA): TGCGCCAGCATGCTACGGGACAGTGCTCAAGAGACCCAGTACTTC. It translates to CASMLRDSAQETQYF. V and J are TRBV5-1 and TRBJ2-5; 7 nucleotides align to TRBD1. Germline V gene lookup returns CDR1 SGHRS and CDR2 YFSETQ. The junction had 10 bases not matched to a gene; V was cut back by 6 bases and J by 2 bases. The CDR3 contains 15 residues.

This chain links TRBV5-6 with TRBJ2-7; D is perhaps TRBD1 (6 bases). The length of the CDR3 is 15 residues. Germline CDR1 is SGHDT and CDR2 is YYEEEE. V was pared by 7 bases and J by 3 bases, with 20 bases between. The CDR3 reads CASLSRPGHYYEQYF. The CDR3, as DNA: TGTGCCAGCCTCTCTCGGCCGGGACACTACTACGAGCAGTACTTC.

This rearrangement joins TRBV4-1 to TRBJ1-1, with unresolved D. The germline gives CDR1 MGHRA, CDR2 YSYEKL. The CDR3 extends over 13 amino acids. V lost 4 bases to trimming and J lost 2 bases, with 8 bases between them. The CDR3 DNA follows: TGCGCCAGCAGCCTTGGGCTTAACACTGAAGCTTTCTTT. It encodes CASSLGLNTEAFF.

The V gene is TRBV7-2, the J gene TRBJ2-3, with D maybe TRBD1 (6 bases). V lost 10 bases to trimming and J lost 0 bases, with 11 bases between them. Per the germline V gene, CDR1 is SGHTA and CDR2 is FQGNSA. The CDR3 is 13 residues long. CDR3 sequence (DNA): TGTGCCACAGCGAGGGGGAGCACAGATACGCAGTATTTT. Its protein product is CATARGSTDTQYF.

This clone was detected only once. The chain combines TRBV5-5 with TRBJ2-7; tentatively, D is TRBD2 (5 bases). The V and J ends lost 1 base and 7 bases respectively, with 9 bases between them. CDR1 is SGHKS and CDR2 is YYEKEE in the germline V gene (reference sequence). The CDR3 has 12 amino acids. The DNA of the CDR3 is TGTGCCAGCAGCTTGCCTAGCTGGGAGCAGTACTTC. Its translation is CASSLPSWEQYF.

The chain is built from TRBV6-4 and TRBJ2-3; TRBD2 matches at 10 bases. The CDR3 is made up of 15 amino acids. V was clipped by 4 bases and J by 1 base; unmatched bases: 2. Per germline, CDR1 MRHNA and CDR2 SNTAGT. The DNA for the CDR3 is TGTGCCAGCAGTGTTCTAGCGGGGGGCACAGATACGCAGTATTTT. It encodes CASSVLAGGTDTQYF.

The chain couples TRBV6-5 to TRBJ2-3, with 10 bases lining up with TRBD1. This CDR3 has 14 amino acids. V gave up 7 bases and J gave up 5 bases; unmatched junction bases: 6. The germline V gene encodes CDR1 MNHEY and CDR2 SVGAGI. CDR3 sequence (DNA): TGTGCCAGCACCCGACAGGGGGCTGAAGATACGCAGTATTTT. Translation gives CASTRQGAEDTQYF.

The rearrangement joins TRBV6-6 to TRBJ2-3; D is undetermined. Germline-derived CDR1 and CDR2 are MNHNY and SVGAGI (reference sequence). CDR3 length: 16 amino acids. The V end was cut by 4 bases, the J end by 1 base, with 15 bases between. The CDR3 nucleotides are TGTGCCAGCAGTTTTACAGCTTTCAGACGCACAGATACGCAGTATTTT. Protein sequence: CASSFTAFRRTDTQYF.

This clone was detected only once. The chain joins TRBV11-2 to TRBJ2-3; 8 bases are shared with TRBD1. V shed 3 bases, J shed 1 base, and the junction held 6 bases outside the gene matches. The CDR3 consists of 16 residues. Germline values: CDR1 SGHAT, CDR2 FQNNGV. CDR3 sequence reads: CASSLGQGAGTDTQYF. The CDR3 DNA reads TGTGCCAGCAGCTTGGGGCAGGGGGCTGGCACAGATACGCAGTATTTT.

The chain carries TRBV10-3 and TRBJ2-5; D is ambiguous. This CDR3 is 12 amino acids long. Looked up from germline, CDR1 is ENHRY and CDR2 is SYGVKD. Trimming stripped 3 bases from V and 4 bases from J, with 6 bases between. CDR3 bases: TGTGCCATCAGTGAACCAGGAGAGACCCAGTACTTC. It translates to CAISEPGETQYF.

This chain connects TRBV5-1 to TRBJ2-7; 12 nucleotides agree with TRBD2. The CDR3 is 18 residues long. Germline V gene data show CDR1 as SGHRS and CDR2 as YFSETQ. Losses at the gene ends were 3 bases for V and 2 bases for J; bases not matched to a gene: 12. CDR3 sequence reads: CASSSRTSGDPFTYEQYF. For the CDR3, the DNA is TGCGCCAGCAGCTCCCGGACTAGCGGGGACCCTTTTACCTACGAGCAGTACTTC.

The chain combines TRBV29-1 with TRBJ2-7, with D possibly being TRBD1 (6 bases). CDR3 length: 14 residues. Germline lookup yields CDR1 SQVTM and CDR2 ANQGSEA. The V and J ends lost 0 bases and 2 bases respectively, with 11 bases between them. Here the CDR3 reads CSVEDSQGPYEQYF. For the CDR3, the DNA is TGCAGCGTTGAAGATAGTCAGGGGCCCTACGAGCAGTACTTC.